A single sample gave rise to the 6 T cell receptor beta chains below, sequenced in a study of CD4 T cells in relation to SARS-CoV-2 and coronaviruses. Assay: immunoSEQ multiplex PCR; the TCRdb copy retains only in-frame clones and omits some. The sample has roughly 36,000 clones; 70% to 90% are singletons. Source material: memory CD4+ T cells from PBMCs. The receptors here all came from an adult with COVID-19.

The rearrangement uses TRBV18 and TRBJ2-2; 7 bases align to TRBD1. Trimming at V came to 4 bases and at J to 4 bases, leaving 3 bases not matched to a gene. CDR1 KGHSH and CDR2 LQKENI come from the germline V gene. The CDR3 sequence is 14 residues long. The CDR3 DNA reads TGTGCCAGCTCACGTGGACAGGCCACCGGGGAGCTGTTTTTT. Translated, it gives CASSRGQATGELFF.

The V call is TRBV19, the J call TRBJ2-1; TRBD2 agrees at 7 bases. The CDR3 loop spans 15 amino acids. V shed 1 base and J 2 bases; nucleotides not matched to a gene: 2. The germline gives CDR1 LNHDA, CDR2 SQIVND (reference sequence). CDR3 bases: TGTGCCAGTAGTATAGGAGGGAGGGCCTACAATGAGCAGTTCTTC. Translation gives CASSIGGRAYNEQFF.

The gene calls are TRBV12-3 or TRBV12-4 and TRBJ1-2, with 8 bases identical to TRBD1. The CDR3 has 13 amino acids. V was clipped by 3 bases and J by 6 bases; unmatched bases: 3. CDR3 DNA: TGTGCCAGCAGTTTCGGACAGGGCAATGGCTACACCTTC. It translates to CASSFGQGNGYTF.

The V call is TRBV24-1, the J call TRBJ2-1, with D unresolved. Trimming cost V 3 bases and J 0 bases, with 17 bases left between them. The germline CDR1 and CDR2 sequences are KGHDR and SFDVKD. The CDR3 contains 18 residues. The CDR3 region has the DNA TGTGCCACCAGTGATCCCTCCCGCCCGGGCGTCTCCTACAATGAGCAGTTCTTC. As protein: CATSDPSRPGVSYNEQFF.

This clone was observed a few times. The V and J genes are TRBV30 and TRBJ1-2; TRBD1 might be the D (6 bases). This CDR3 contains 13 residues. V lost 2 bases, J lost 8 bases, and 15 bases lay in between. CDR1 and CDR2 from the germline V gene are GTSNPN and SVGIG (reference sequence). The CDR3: CAWSMGAMGGYTF. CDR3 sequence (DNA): TGTGCCTGGAGTATGGGGGCAATGGGAGGCTACACCTTC.

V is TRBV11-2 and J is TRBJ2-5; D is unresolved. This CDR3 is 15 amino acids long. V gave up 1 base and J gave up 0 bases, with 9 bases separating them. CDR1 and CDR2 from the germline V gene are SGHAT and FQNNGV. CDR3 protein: CASSLGFVYQETQYF. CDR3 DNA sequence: TGTGCCAGCAGCTTAGGGTTTGTCTACCAAGAGACCCAGTACTTC.